This T cell receptor beta chain originates from a study of T-cell memory formation after mild COVID-19. TCRdb ran MiXCR on the 5' RACE reads and lists one entry per CDR3 protein. This sample has about 610,000 distinct CDR3 sequences; roughly a sixth occur once, and the top ten carry roughly 8.2%. CDR1 is MNHNS, CDR2 SASEGT, per germline. V shed 4 bases and J 2 bases; nucleotides not matched to a gene: 7. The CDR3 totals 15 residues. The sample was PBMCs or a T cell subset sorted from them (not recorded which). The source is an adult woman who had mild COVID-19 (a few samples of this study predate the infection). Cell type and time point are not known. The V gene is TRBV6-1, the J gene TRBJ2-5; TRBD1 aligns across 7 bases. CDR3 in amino acids: CASSVRGQSQETQYF. The CDR3 nucleotides are TGTGCCAGCAGTGTTAGGGGACAGTCTCAAGAGACCCAGTACTTC.